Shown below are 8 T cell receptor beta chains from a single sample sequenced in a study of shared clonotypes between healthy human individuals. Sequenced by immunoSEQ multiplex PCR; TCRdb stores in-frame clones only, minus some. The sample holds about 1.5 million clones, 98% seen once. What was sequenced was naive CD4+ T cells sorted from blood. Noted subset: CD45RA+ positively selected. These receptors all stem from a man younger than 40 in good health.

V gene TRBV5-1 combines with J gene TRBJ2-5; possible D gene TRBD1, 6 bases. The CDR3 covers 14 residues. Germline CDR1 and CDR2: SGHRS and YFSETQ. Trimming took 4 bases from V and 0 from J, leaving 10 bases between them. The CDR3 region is CASSPGTYQETQYF. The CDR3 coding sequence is TGCGCCAGCAGCCCCGGGACATACCAAGAGACCCAGTACTTC.

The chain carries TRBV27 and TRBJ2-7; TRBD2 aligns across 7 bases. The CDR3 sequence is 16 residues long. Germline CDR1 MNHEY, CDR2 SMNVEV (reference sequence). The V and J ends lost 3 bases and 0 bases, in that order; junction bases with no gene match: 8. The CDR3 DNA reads TGTGCCAGCAGTTTGGCGGGGACTACTAACTCCTACGAGCAGTACTTC. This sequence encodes CASSLAGTTNSYEQYF.

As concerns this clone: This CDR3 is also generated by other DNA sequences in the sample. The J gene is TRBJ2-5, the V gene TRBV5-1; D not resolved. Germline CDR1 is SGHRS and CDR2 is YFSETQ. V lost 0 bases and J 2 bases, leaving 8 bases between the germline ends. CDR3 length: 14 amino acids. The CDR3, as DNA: TGCGCCAGCAGCTTGGCTACTGTTCAAGAGACCCAGTACTTC. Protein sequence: CASSLATVQETQYF.

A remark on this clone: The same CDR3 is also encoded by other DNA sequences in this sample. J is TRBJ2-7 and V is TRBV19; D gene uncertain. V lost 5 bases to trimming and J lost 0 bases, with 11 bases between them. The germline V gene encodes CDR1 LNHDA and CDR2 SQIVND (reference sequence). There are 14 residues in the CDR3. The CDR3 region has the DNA TGTGCCAGTAGTCTGGCCGGTATCTCCTACGAGCAGTACTTC. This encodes CASSLAGISYEQYF.

The CDR3 region is CATQRRDGPGEKLFF. The CDR3 DNA reads TGTGCCACCCAGAGGCGGGACGGCCCTGGGGAAAAACTGTTTTTT. The chain links TRBV10-3 to TRBJ1-4; D perhaps matches TRBD1 (5 bases). Germline V gives CDR1 ENHRY, CDR2 SYGVKD. This CDR3 comprises 15 residues. V lost 10 bases to trimming and J lost 8 bases, with 23 bases between them.

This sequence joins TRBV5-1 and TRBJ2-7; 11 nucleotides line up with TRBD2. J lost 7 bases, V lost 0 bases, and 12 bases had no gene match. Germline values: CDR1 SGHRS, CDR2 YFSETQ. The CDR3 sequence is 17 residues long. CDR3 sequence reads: CASSLESGLAGGGEQYF. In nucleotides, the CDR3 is TGCGCCAGCAGCTTGGAGTCGGGGCTAGCGGGAGGAGGTGAGCAGTACTTC.

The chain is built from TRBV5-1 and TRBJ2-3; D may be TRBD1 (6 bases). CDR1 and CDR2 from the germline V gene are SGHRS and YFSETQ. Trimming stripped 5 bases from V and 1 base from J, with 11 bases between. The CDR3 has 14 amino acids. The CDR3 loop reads CASSGQIGTDTQYF. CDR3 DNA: TGCGCCAGCAGTGGACAGATCGGCACAGATACGCAGTATTTT.

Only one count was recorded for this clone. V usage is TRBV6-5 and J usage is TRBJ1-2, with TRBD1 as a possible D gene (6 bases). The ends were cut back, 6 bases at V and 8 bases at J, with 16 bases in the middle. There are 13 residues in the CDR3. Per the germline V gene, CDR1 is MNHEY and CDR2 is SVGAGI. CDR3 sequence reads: CASRHRDRGGYTF. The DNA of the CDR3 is TGTGCCAGCAGGCACAGGGATCGGGGCGGCTACACCTTC.